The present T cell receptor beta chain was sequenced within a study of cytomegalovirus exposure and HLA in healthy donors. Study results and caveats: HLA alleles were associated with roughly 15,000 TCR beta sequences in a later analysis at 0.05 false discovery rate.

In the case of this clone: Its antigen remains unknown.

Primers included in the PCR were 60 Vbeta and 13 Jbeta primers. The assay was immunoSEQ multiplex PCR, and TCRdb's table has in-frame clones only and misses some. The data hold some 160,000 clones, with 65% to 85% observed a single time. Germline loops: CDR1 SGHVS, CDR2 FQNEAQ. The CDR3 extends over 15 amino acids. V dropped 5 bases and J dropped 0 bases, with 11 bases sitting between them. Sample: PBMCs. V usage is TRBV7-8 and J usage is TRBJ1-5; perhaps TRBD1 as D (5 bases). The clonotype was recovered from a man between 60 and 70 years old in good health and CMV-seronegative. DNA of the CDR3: TGTGCCAGCAGCCCCGGACACAATAGCAATCAGCCCCAGCATTTT. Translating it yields CASSPGHNSNQPQHF. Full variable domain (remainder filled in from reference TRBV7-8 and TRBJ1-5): GAGVSQSPRYKVAKRGQDVALRCDPISGHVSLFWYQQALGQGPEFLTYFQNEAQLDKSGLPSDRFFAERPEGSVSTLKIQRTQQEDSAVYLCASSPGHNSNQPQHFGDGTRLSIL.